This T cell receptor (beta chain) was retrieved from a study of T-cell memory formation after mild COVID-19. V was shortened by 6 bases and J by 12 bases, with 17 bases between the two germline ends. Germline V gene lookup returns CDR1 MNHEY and CDR2 SVGAGI. This CDR3 spans 12 amino acids. Study-wide results and limits: Largely, contracting CD4+ clones fell within CM and EM, and contracting CD8+ clones within EMRA. Later expanders leaned CD4+, whereas day 15 to 85 contracting clones were balanced CD4/CD8. Memory from before infection featured some responding clones, which suggests cross-reactive memory joined.

As regards this clonotype: Its antigen remains unidentified.

TCR alpha and TCR beta cDNA libraries carrying sample barcodes and UMIs were produced by 5'RACE using constant-segment primers. TCRdb processed the 5' RACE reads anew with MiXCR; each CDR3 protein has one entry. The profile shows 400,000 or so distinct CDR3 sequences, roughly 20% of them singletons. Sequencing used PBMCs or a T cell subset sorted from them (not recorded which). The chain recombines TRBV6-5 with TRBJ2-5; D possibly corresponds to TRBD1 (6 bases). This receptor was obtained from an adult woman who had mild COVID-19 (a few samples of this study predate the infection). Cell type and time point are not known. The CDR3 DNA follows: TGTGCCAGCAGGATCGCCGGGACATCCGAGTACTTC. Translated: CASRIAGTSEYF.